A single sample gave rise to the 27 T cell receptor beta chains below, sequenced in a study of blood T cells in healthy people across ages. Then a second PCR, running roughly 6 to 11 cycles, was carried out with a sample-barcoded 5' primer and a J-beta primer mix. Each CDR3 protein is one row after TCRdb ran MiXCR on the 5' RACE reads. This table holds about 290,000 distinct CDR3 sequences, around 29% found once. The sample was blood. Receptors were obtained from a woman between 65 and 79 years old in good health.

This clonotype was seen only a few times. The chain links TRBV5-1 to TRBJ1-1, with D possibly matching TRBD1 (6 bases). V lost 4 bases, J lost 5 bases, and 12 bases lay in between. CDR3 length: 13 residues. Germline CDR1 reads SGHRS; CDR2 reads YFSETQ. CDR3 amino acids: CASSQLQGTEAFF. The CDR3 coding sequence is TGCGCCAGCAGCCAACTCCAGGGGACTGAAGCTTTCTTT. Full variable domain (outside the CDR3, taken from reference TRBV5-1 and TRBJ1-1): KAGVTQTPRYLIKTRGQQVTLSCSPISGHRSVSWYQQTPGQGLQFLFEYFSETQRNKGNFPGRFSGRQFSNSRSEMNVSTLELGDSALYLCASSQLQGTEAFFGQGTRLTVV.

The sample holds a few counts of this clonotype. The rearrangement joins TRBV10-2 to TRBJ2-4; the D gene is possibly TRBD2 (6 bases). The ends were cut back, 2 bases at V and 0 bases at J, with 14 bases in the middle. CDR3 length: 17 amino acids. Germline lookup yields CDR1 WSHSY and CDR2 SAAADI. The DNA for the CDR3 is TGCGCCAGCAGTGAGGATGCCGGAGGGAAAGCCAAAAACATTCAGTACTTC. Its translation: CASSEDAGGKAKNIQYF.

The chain has TRBV7-9 and TRBJ2-3; 7 bases line up with TRBD1. The CDR3 extends over 14 amino acids. The V gene end was trimmed by 1 base and the J gene end by 4 bases; junction bases not matched to a gene: 2. Germline CDR1 and CDR2: SEHNR and FQNEAQ (reference sequence). DNA of the CDR3: TGTGCCAGCAGCTTAGTCCAGGGGGCAGATACGCAGTATTTT. Amino acid sequence: CASSLVQGADTQYF.

This clonotype was counted between two and nine times. The genes are TRBV14 and TRBJ2-7; D possibly corresponds to TRBD1 (6 bases). V lost 2 bases and J lost 5, with 13 bases in between. Germline CDR1 reads SGHDN; CDR2 reads FVKESK. The length of the CDR3 is 14 residues. The CDR3 loop is CASSQQNRDHEQYF. CDR3 nucleotide sequence: TGTGCCAGCAGCCAACAAAACAGGGACCACGAGCAGTACTTC.

This clonotype was seen many times. The J gene is TRBJ2-1, the V gene TRBV6-6; no clear D gene. Germline values: CDR1 MNHNY, CDR2 SVGAGI (reference sequence). This CDR3 region has 14 residues. Trimming removed 4 bases from V and 0 bases from J, with 7 bases in between. The CDR3 region is CASSLRSSYNEQFF. The CDR3 bases are TGTGCCAGCAGTTTAAGAAGCTCCTACAATGAGCAGTTCTTC.

This clonotype was detected only once. The V call is TRBV19, the J call TRBJ2-4; 12 bases agree with TRBD1. This CDR3 has 19 residues. Losses at the gene ends were 5 bases for V and 2 bases for J; bases not matched to a gene: 13. From germline, CDR1 is LNHDA and CDR2 SQIVND (reference sequence). As DNA, the CDR3 is TGTGCCAGTAGTCCAGGGGGACAGGGGGCGTTTTTATCCAAAAACATTCAGTACTTC. Its protein is CASSPGGQGAFLSKNIQYF.

This clonotype was counted only a few times. CDR3 residues: CSVRLADEQFF. The CDR3 DNA is TGCAGCGTTAGGCTAGCGGATGAGCAGTTCTTC. This chain uses TRBV29-1 with TRBJ2-7; 7 bases match TRBD2. Near its end, the DNA agrees better with TRBJ2-1, so the J call may be wrong. Germline V lookup: CDR1 SQVTM, CDR2 ANQGSEA. The CDR3 covers 11 residues.

This chain connects TRBV6-5 to TRBJ1-5, with a possible D match to TRBD1 (5 bases). The CDR3 sequence is 14 residues long. V dropped 1 base and J dropped 5 bases, with 9 bases sitting between them. The germline V gene has CDR1 MNHEY and CDR2 SVGAGI. This chain's CDR3 is CASSYLGGDQPQHF. CDR3 DNA sequence: TGTGCCAGCAGTTACTTGGGGGGGGATCAGCCCCAGCATTTT.

This clonotype came up a few times. V is TRBV5-1 and J is TRBJ2-3; D not resolved. The CDR3 contains 14 residues. The germline gives CDR1 SGHRS, CDR2 YFSETQ. V dropped 0 bases and J dropped 2 bases, with 7 bases sitting between them. The CDR3 sequence: CASSLDYPTDTQYF. The CDR3 nucleotides read TGCGCCAGCAGCTTGGACTACCCCACAGATACGCAGTATTTT.

The J gene is TRBJ1-2, the V gene TRBV20-1, with D perhaps TRBD1 (5 bases). This CDR3 comprises 14 residues. Germline CDR1 DFQATT, CDR2 SNEGSKA (reference sequence). V was cut by 0 bases and J by 7 bases, with 15 bases left in between. The CDR3 DNA sequence: TGCAGTGCTAGAGATCAAGGAGGGGCGGGTGGCTACACCTTC. The encoded protein is CSARDQGGAGGYTF.

V and J are TRBV5-1 and TRBJ1-4; TRBD1 matches 7 bases. Per germline, CDR1 SGHRS and CDR2 YFSETQ. The V gene end was trimmed by 3 bases and the J gene end by 4 bases; junction bases not matched to a gene: 9. CDR3 length equals 16 residues. The CDR3 nucleotides read TGCGCCAGCAGCTACGAGGGGGCACGGGGTAATGAAAAACTGTTTTTT. Amino acids: CASSYEGARGNEKLFF. Combining the CDR3 with reference TRBV5-1 and TRBJ1-4 gives the whole variable domain KAGVTQTPRYLIKTRGQQVTLSCSPISGHRSVSWYQQTPGQGLQFLFEYFSETQRNKGNFPGRFSGRQFSNSRSEMNVSTLELGDSALYLCASSYEGARGNEKLFFGSGTQLSVL.

The V call is TRBV7-3, the J call TRBJ1-2; D is unresolved. This CDR3 is built from 15 residues. V lost 3 bases, J lost 1 base, and 12 bases lay in between. In germline, CDR1 is SGHTA, CDR2 FQGTGA. CDR3 coding DNA: TGTGCCAGCAGCTTGTACCAAGCCCATAACTATGGCTACACCTTC. Translating gives CASSLYQAHNYGYTF.

This sequence joins TRBV12-3 or TRBV12-4 and TRBJ2-4, with D hard to call. Trimming left V 5 bases short and J 3 bases short, with 17 bases between. The length of the CDR3 is 16 residues. The CDR3 region has the DNA TGTGCCAGCAGTCCTATGGGTAAGTCGGGCAAAAACATTCAGTACTTC. Encoded protein: CASSPMGKSGKNIQYF.

The chain joins TRBV7-2 to TRBJ2-3; maybe TRBD1 (5 bases). The CDR3 is 15 residues long. Trimming took 0 bases from V and 2 from J, leaving 9 bases between them. CDR1 is SGHTA, CDR2 FQGNSA, per germline. CDR3 protein: CASSLAQAPTDTQYF. The DNA for the CDR3 is TGTGCCAGCAGCTTAGCACAGGCACCCACAGATACGCAGTATTTT.

At least ten counts were recorded for this clonotype. The chain recombines TRBV29-1 with TRBJ2-6; TRBD2 matches 7 bases. The CDR3 has 14 residues. The germline gives CDR1 SQVTM, CDR2 ANQGSEA. V lost 5 bases and J lost 3; bases outside the gene matches: 4. CDR3 loop: CSVREEIGANVLTF. The CDR3 nucleotides are TGCAGCGTTCGGGAGGAGATTGGGGCCAACGTCCTGACTTTC.

The gene calls are TRBV7-2 and TRBJ1-5; D not resolved. Trimming left V 2 bases short and J 3 bases short, with 8 bases between. The CDR3 sequence is 14 residues long. The germline V gene has CDR1 SGHTA and CDR2 FQGNSA. The CDR3 is CASSLQVTNQPQHF. In DNA form, the CDR3 reads TGTGCCAGCAGCTTACAGGTGACCAATCAGCCCCAGCATTTT.

V gene TRBV27 combines with J gene TRBJ2-5; 8 bases align to TRBD2. V lost 7 bases and J lost 5; bases outside the gene matches: 9. This CDR3 spans 14 amino acids. Per germline, CDR1 MNHEY and CDR2 SMNVEV (reference sequence). CDR3 sequence (DNA): TGTGCCAGCAATCTCCAGCGCGGGGGGGAGACCCAGTACTTC. The encoded protein is CASNLQRGGETQYF.

Remarks on this clonotype: An end of the junction differs from the germline gene, which may be a read error. This chain links TRBV24-1 with TRBJ1-1; weak D call: TRBD1 (5 bases). CDR1 is KGHDR, CDR2 SFDVKD, per germline. The CDR3 covers 13 residues. The CDR3 sequence: CAPLGVVYTEAFF. CDR3 in DNA: TGTGCCCCTCTGGGGGTGGTGTACACCGAAGCTTTCTTT.

The gene calls are TRBV20-1 and TRBJ2-3; TRBD1 matches at 9 bases. Germline V gene data show CDR1 as DFQATT and CDR2 as SNEGSKA (reference sequence). V was pared by 6 bases and J by 3 bases, with 7 bases of the junction left unmatched. CDR3 length: 14 residues. The CDR3 DNA is TGCAGTGCGCTAGGACAGGGGTCGACAGATACGCAGTATTTT. Its protein is CSALGQGSTDTQYF.

This chain connects TRBV24-1 to TRBJ2-1; no clear D gene. Trimming left V 3 bases short and J 8 bases short, with 16 bases between. Germline loops: CDR1 KGHDR, CDR2 SFDVKD. This CDR3 is built from 15 residues. The chain's CDR3 is CATSDPSTSVDEQFF. CDR3 nucleotides: TGTGCCACCAGTGATCCCTCAACGAGCGTGGATGAGCAGTTCTTC.

This clonotype was observed a handful of times. The rearrangement uses TRBV28 and TRBJ1-5; possible D gene TRBD1, 6 bases. Germline CDR1 is MDHEN and CDR2 is SYDVKM. Deletions cut 4 bases from V and 6 bases from J, with 16 bases between. This CDR3 is 15 amino acids long. The CDR3 DNA is TGTGCCAGCAGTTCCCGGACAGCTAGGAGTCAGCCCCAGCATTTT. Amino acid sequence: CASSSRTARSQPQHF.

This clonotype was detected only a few times. The chain couples TRBV28 to TRBJ2-2; D remains unclear. Germline values: CDR1 MDHEN, CDR2 SYDVKM. The CDR3 runs 12 residues. With 11 bases removed from V and 7 bases from J, the gap between germline ends came to 14 bases. The CDR3 nucleotides read TGTGCCGCCAGTCGAGGCAGCGGGGAGCTGTTTTTT. Translating it yields CAASRGSGELFF.

This clonotype was counted only a few times. The rearrangement uses TRBV15 and TRBJ2-7; D call uncertain. The V end was cut by 0 bases, the J end by 3 bases, with 18 bases between. Germline CDR1 is LNHNV and CDR2 is YYDKDF (reference sequence). This CDR3 comprises 17 residues. CDR3 sequence (DNA): TGTGCCACCAGCAGAGATACCACTCAATTCGCTGGCTACGAGCAGTACTTC. This gives the protein CATSRDTTQFAGYEQYF.

This clonotype has more than one count but fewer than ten. J is TRBJ2-7 and V is TRBV6-2 or TRBV6-3; no clear D gene. This CDR3 is built from 13 residues. Germline V CDR1 and CDR2: MNHEY, SVGEGT. V dropped 8 bases and J dropped 0 bases, with 11 bases sitting between them. Here the CDR3 reads CASGLSSSYEQYF. In DNA form, the CDR3 reads TGTGCCAGCGGGTTGTCGAGCTCCTACGAGCAGTACTTC.

V and J are TRBV18 and TRBJ1-1; D may be TRBD1 (5 bases). CDR3 length: 16 amino acids. Germline values: CDR1 KGHSH, CDR2 LQKENI. The V gene lost 4 bases and the J gene lost 0 bases, with 15 bases spanning the gap. The CDR3 sequence: CASSRQGWGMNTEAFF. As DNA, the CDR3 is TGTGCCAGCTCACGTCAGGGTTGGGGGATGAACACTGAAGCTTTCTTT.

V gene TRBV5-1 combines with J gene TRBJ2-2; 8 nucleotides agree with TRBD2. Germline CDR1 reads SGHRS; CDR2 reads YFSETQ. The J segment lost 0 bases and the V segment lost 3 bases, leaving 13 bases of the junction unmatched. The CDR3 length is 19 residues. CDR3 amino acids: CASSSSWGAGDANTGELFF. Written as DNA, the CDR3 is TGCGCCAGCAGCTCCTCCTGGGGAGCGGGAGACGCGAACACCGGGGAGCTGTTTTTT.

This sequence joins TRBV20-1 and TRBJ2-2, with D perhaps matching TRBD2 (6 bases). In germline, CDR1 is DFQATT, CDR2 SNEGSKA (reference sequence). This CDR3 is built from 17 residues. Trimming stripped 3 bases from V and 5 bases from J, with 22 bases between. CDR3 sequence reads: CSASPTLRPGGTGELFF. The CDR3, as DNA: TGCAGTGCTAGCCCTACCCTCAGGCCCGGGGGTACCGGGGAGCTGTTTTTT.